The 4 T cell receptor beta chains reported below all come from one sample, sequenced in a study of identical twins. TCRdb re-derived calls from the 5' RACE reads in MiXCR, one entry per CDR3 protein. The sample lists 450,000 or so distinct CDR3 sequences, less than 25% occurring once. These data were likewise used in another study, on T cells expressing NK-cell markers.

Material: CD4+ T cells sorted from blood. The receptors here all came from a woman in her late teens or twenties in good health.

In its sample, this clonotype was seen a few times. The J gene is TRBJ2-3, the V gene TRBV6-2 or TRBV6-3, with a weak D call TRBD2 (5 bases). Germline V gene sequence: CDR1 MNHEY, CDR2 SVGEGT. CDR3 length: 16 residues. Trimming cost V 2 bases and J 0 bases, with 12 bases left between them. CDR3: CASSYGSGTSTDTQYF. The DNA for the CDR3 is TGTGCCAGCAGTTACGGGAGCGGCACAAGCACAGATACGCAGTATTTT.

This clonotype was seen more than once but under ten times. The CDR3 DNA reads as TGTGCCAGCAACCCACGGGCGTCGAACACTGAAGCTTTCTTT. Translating gives CASNPRASNTEAFF. The chain recombines TRBV7-9 with TRBJ1-1; D is ambiguous. The V gene's germline CDR1 is SEHNR and CDR2 FQNEAQ (reference sequence). V lost 7 bases and J 1 base, leaving 13 bases between the germline ends. The CDR3 runs 14 residues.

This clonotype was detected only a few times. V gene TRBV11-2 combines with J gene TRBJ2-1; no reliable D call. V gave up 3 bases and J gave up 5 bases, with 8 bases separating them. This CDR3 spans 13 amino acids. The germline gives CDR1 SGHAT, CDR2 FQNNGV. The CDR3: CASSFSLNNEQFF. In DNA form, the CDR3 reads TGTGCCAGCAGCTTTAGTTTGAACAATGAGCAGTTCTTC.

CDR3 DNA: TGTGCCAGCAGTGTAGAGGGGGCGTCCCACAATGAGCAGTTCTTC. It yields the protein CASSVEGASHNEQFF. The J gene is TRBJ2-1, the V gene TRBV2; TRBD1 aligns across 7 bases. V gave up 4 bases and J gave up 5 bases; unmatched junction bases: 8. Germline-derived CDR1 and CDR2 are SNHLY and FYNNEI. This CDR3 contains 15 residues.